Listed below are T cell receptor beta chains from one sample, sequenced in a study of T cells after yellow fever vaccination. TCRdb processed the 5' RACE reads anew with MiXCR; each CDR3 protein has one entry. The table shows more than 90,000 distinct CDR3 sequences, with about 7.2% occurring only once. The sample consisted of CD4+ T cells sorted from PBMCs, taken more than 35 days after the first yellow fever vaccination. These receptors all come from a man between 18 and 35 years old who received the YFV17D yellow fever vaccine. The CDR3 runs from the conserved cysteine through the conserved F or W. A D gene is named only where the DNA matches it firmly. The size entry is marked missing in some rows and otherwise reads once, few, many or a size class.

CDR3 DNA	CDR3 protein	D gene	clone size	J gene	V gene
TGTGCCAGCAGCTTCTCCCAAAGTCCCCCGGCAGGGAGCTCCTACAATGAGCAGTTCTTC	CASSFSQSPPAGSSYNEQFF	-	many	TRBJ2-1	TRBV7-4
TGTGCCAGTAGTATAGTCGGCAGGGCCCCCGGACCCCAGCATTTT	CASSIVGRAPGPQHF	-	-	TRBJ1-5	TRBV19
TGTGCCACCCTGGAGACGGGGGTATCGGAGACCCAGTACTTC	CATLETGVSETQYF	-	few	TRBJ2-5	TRBV6-1
TGTGCCAGCAGTTCAGGGGGTCAGAGTAACTATGGCTACACCTTC	CASSSGGQSNYGYTF	TRBD1	-	TRBJ1-2	TRBV28
TGCGCCAGCAGCTTGGGCAGGGCGCGGGAAAAACTGTTTTTT	CASSLGRAREKLFF	-	many	TRBJ1-4	TRBV5-1
TGTGCCAGCAGCCCAACCCAGGGGAGCGCCTACGAGCAGTACTTC	CASSPTQGSAYEQYF	-	few	TRBJ2-7	TRBV7-2
TGTGCCAGCAGCCGACGGACCCTCCAAGAGACCCAGTACTTC	CASSRRTLQETQYF	-	many	TRBJ2-5	TRBV7-9
TGTGCCAGCAGCCCTCAACAGGGGAACACTGAAGCTTTCTTT	CASSPQQGNTEAFF	-	-	TRBJ1-1	TRBV11-1
TGTGCCAGTAGCGGGGGGGCCGCCAATGAGCAGTTCTTC	CASSGGAANEQFF	TRBD2	many	TRBJ2-1	TRBV9
TGTGCCAGCAGTCGACAGGGGCCGCCTAACAATGAGCAGTTCTTC	CASSRQGPPNNEQFF	TRBD1	many	TRBJ2-1	TRBV6-2/TRBV6-3
TGTGCCAGCAGCCATGGACGCTACTATGGCTACACCTTC	CASSHGRYYGYTF	-	many	TRBJ1-2	TRBV3-1
TGTGCTAGTGGTTTGGGGGGGGGGACAGGGACCACCGGGGAGACCCAGTACTTC	CASGLGGGTGTTGETQYF	TRBD1	many	TRBJ2-5	TRBV12-5
TGTGCCAGCAGCTCCGATGGCAGGGAAGGCACAGATACGCAGTATTTT	CASSSDGREGTDTQYF	-	many	TRBJ2-3	TRBV7-9
TGCGCCAGCAGCCAACTAGCGGGGGGTTCAGATACGCAGTATTTT	CASSQLAGGSDTQYF	TRBD2	many	TRBJ2-3	TRBV5-1
TGTGCCAGCAGTCGTGCAGGGACAGATACGCAGTATTTT	CASSRAGTDTQYF	-	many	TRBJ2-3	TRBV6-2/TRBV6-3
TGCGCCAGCAGCTTGGACCCTGCCGGGGAGCTGTTTTTT	CASSLDPAGELFF	-	-	TRBJ2-2	TRBV5-1
TGTGCCATCAGTGGTGGGGTGAACTCCTACAATGAGCAGTTCTTC	CAISGGVNSYNEQFF	-	-	TRBJ2-1	TRBV10-3
TGCGCCAGCAGCCCGGGACAGGGGCACGGGGAGCTGTTTTTT	CASSPGQGHGELFF	TRBD1	few	TRBJ2-2	TRBV5-1
TGTGCCAGCAGTCCAACTAGGACAGCGAAGGCCCAAGAGACCCAGTACTTC	CASSPTRTAKAQETQYF	-	many	TRBJ2-5	TRBV6-2/TRBV6-3
TGTGCCAGCAGCTTAGGATCCGGGTTGCCTCTTGGCTACACCTTC	CASSLGSGLPLGYTF	-	many	TRBJ1-2	TRBV7-2
TGCGCCAGCAGCTTCGGTAGCACCAATGAGCAGTTCTTC	CASSFGSTNEQFF	-	many	TRBJ2-1	TRBV5-1
TGTGCCAGCAGTTCACGGACAGAAAACACTGAAGCTTTCTTT	CASSSRTENTEAFF	-	many	TRBJ1-1	TRBV12-3/TRBV12-4
TGTGCCAGCAGCTTAGGGCCGGGCTCCGGGGAGCTGTTTTTT	CASSLGPGSGELFF	-	few	TRBJ2-2	TRBV11-3
TGTGCCAGCTCACCGACCTACGAGCAGTACTTC	CASSPTYEQYF	-	-	TRBJ2-7	TRBV18
TGTGCCAGCAGTTACTGGAGCTCCTACGAGCAGTACTTC	CASSYWSSYEQYF	-	many	TRBJ2-7	TRBV6-6
TGTGCCAGCAGTTACTCGTATCCGCAGGGAAAAGGCTACACCTTC	CASSYSYPQGKGYTF	-	many	TRBJ1-2	TRBV6-5
TGTGCCAGCAGCTTATCTTCTAGCGGGGGGGTGGAGCAGTTCTTC	CASSLSSSGGVEQFF	TRBD2	many	TRBJ2-1	TRBV11-2
TGTGCCAGCAGCGACAGCTCTGGAAACACCATATATTTT	CASSDSSGNTIYF	-	-	TRBJ1-3	TRBV5-4
TGTGCCAGCAGTGAACCAACCGCCACAGGGGATGAGACCCAGTACTTC	CASSEPTATGDETQYF	TRBD1	many	TRBJ2-5	TRBV12-3/TRBV12-4
TGTGCCAGCAGCTTAGACAGGCACATTCAGTACTTC	CASSLDRHIQYF	-	many	TRBJ2-4	TRBV7-9
TGTGCCAGCAGCTTGGCGCGAGTCACCGGGGAGCTGTTTTTT	CASSLARVTGELFF	-	many	TRBJ2-2	TRBV11-1